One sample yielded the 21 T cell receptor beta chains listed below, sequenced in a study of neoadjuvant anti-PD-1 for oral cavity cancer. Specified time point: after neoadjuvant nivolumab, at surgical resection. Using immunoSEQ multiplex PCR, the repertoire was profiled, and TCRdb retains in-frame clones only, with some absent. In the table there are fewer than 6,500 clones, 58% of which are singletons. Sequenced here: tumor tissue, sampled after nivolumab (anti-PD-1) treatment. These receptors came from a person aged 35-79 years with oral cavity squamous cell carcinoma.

CDR3 protein: CASSPGITGEKLFF. CDR3 DNA sequence: TGTGCCAGCAGCCCAGGGATCACGGGAGAAAAACTGTTTTTT. The chain recombines TRBV6-1 with TRBJ1-4, with D perhaps TRBD1 (5 bases). Looked up from germline, CDR1 is MNHNS and CDR2 is SASEGT. There are 14 residues in the CDR3. Trimming left V 6 bases short and J 8 bases short, with 16 bases between.

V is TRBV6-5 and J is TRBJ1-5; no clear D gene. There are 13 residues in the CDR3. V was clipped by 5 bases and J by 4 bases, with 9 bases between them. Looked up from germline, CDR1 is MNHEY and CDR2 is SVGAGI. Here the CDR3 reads CASSESPNQPQHF. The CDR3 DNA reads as TGTGCCAGCAGTGAGAGTCCTAATCAGCCCCAGCATTTT.

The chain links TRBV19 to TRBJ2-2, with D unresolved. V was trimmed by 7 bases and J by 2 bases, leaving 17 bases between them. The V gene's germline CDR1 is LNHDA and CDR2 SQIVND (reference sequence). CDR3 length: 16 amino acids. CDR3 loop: CASTKSLTLNTGELFF. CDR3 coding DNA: TGTGCCAGTACCAAATCCCTCACACTTAACACCGGGGAGCTGTTTTTT.

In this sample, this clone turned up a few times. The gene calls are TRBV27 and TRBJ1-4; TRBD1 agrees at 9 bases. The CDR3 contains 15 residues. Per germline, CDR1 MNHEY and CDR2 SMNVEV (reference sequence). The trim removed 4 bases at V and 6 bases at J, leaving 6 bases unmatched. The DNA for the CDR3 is TGTGCCAGCAGTTCCCGTGACAGGGGGGATGAAAAACTGTTTTTT. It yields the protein CASSSRDRGDEKLFF. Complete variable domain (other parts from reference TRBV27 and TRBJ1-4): EAQVTQNPRYLITVTGKKLTVTCSQNMNHEYMSWYRQDPGLGLRQIYYSMNVEVTDKGDVPEGYKVSRKEKRNFPLILESPSPNQTSLYFCASSSRDRGDEKLFFGSGTQLSVL.

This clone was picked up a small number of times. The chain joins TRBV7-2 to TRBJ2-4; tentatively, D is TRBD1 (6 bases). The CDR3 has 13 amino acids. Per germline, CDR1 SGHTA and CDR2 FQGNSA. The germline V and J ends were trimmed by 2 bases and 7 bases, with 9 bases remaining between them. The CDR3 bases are TGTGCCAGCAGCTTACGGCAGGGGAACATTCAGTACTTC. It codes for CASSLRQGNIQYF. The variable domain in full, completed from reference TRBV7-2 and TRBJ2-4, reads GAGVSQSPSNKVTEKGKDVELRCDPISGHTALYWYRQSLGQGLEFLIYFQGNSAPDKSGLPSDRFSAERTGGSVSTLTIQRTQQEDSAVYLCASSLRQGNIQYFGAGTRLSVL.

The CDR3 here is CSATLGLSTEAFF. The CDR3 DNA sequence: TGCAGCGCAACCTTGGGACTTTCTACTGAAGCTTTCTTT. V and J are TRBV29-1 and TRBJ1-1; tentatively, D is TRBD1 (5 bases). The V gene's germline CDR1 is SQVTM and CDR2 ANQGSEA. Trimming stripped 7 bases from V and 5 bases from J, with 17 bases between. This CDR3 is 13 amino acids long. Drawing the rest from reference TRBV29-1 and TRBJ1-1, the complete variable domain is SAVISQKPSRDICQRGTSLTIQCQVDSQVTMMFWYRQQPGQSLTLIATANQGSEATYESGFVIDKFPISRPNLTFSTLTVSNMSPEDSSIYLCSATLGLSTEAFFGQGTRLTVV.

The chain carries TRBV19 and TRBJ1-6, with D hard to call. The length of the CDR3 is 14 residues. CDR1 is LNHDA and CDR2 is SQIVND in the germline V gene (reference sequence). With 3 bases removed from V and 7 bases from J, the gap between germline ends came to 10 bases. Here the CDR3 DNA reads TGTGCCAGTAGTATGAGACAAAAAAATTCACCCCTCCACTTT. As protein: CASSMRQKNSPLHF.

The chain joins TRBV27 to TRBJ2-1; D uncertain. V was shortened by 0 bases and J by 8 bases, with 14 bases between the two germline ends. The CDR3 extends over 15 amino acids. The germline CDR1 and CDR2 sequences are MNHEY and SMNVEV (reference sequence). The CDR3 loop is CASSLSLDSRDEQFF. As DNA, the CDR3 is TGTGCCAGCAGTTTATCGTTAGACTCTAGGGATGAGCAGTTCTTC.

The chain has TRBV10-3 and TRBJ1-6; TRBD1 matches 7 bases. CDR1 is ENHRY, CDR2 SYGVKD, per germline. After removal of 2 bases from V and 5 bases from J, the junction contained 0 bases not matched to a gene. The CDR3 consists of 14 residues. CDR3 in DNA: TGTGCCATCAGTGAGGGACAGGATAATTCACCCCTCCACTTT. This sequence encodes CAISEGQDNSPLHF.

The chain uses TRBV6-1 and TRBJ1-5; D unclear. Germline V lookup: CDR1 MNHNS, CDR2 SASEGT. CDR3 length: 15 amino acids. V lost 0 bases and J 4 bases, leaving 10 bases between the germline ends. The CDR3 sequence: CASSEARALNQPQHF. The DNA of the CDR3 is TGTGCCAGCAGTGAAGCGCGGGCGCTAAATCAGCCCCAGCATTTT.

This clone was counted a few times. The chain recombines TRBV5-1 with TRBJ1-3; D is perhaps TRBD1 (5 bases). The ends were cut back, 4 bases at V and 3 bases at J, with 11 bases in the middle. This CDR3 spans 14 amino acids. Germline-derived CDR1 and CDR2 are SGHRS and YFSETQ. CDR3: CASSPGRIGNTIYF. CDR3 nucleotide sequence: TGCGCCAGCAGCCCGGGACGGATTGGAAACACCATATATTTT.

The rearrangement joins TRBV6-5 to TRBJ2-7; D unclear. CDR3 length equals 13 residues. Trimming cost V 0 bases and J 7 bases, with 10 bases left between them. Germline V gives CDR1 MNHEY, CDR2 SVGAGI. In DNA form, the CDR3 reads TGTGCCAGCAGTTACTCGATGGTTGGGGAGCAGTACTTC. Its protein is CASSYSMVGEQYF.

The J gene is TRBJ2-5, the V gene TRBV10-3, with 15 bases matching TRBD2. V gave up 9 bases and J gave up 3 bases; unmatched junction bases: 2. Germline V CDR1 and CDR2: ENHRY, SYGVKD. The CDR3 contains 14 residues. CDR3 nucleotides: TGTGCCATTCGGACTAGCGGGAGGGAAGAGACCCAGTACTTC. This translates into CAIRTSGREETQYF.

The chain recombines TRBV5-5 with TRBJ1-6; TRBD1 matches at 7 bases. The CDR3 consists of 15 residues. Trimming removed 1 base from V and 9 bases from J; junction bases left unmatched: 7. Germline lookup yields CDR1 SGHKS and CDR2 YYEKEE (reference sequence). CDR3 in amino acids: CASSLTGVTASPLHF. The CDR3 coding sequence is TGTGCCAGCAGCTTGACAGGGGTTACAGCTTCACCCCTCCACTTT.

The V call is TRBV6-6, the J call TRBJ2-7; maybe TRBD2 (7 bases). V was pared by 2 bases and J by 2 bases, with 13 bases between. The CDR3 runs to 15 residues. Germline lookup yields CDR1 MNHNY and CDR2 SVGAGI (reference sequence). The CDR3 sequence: CASSYGEGGTYEQYF. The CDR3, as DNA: TGTGCCAGCAGTTACGGGGAGGGGGGAACCTACGAGCAGTACTTC.

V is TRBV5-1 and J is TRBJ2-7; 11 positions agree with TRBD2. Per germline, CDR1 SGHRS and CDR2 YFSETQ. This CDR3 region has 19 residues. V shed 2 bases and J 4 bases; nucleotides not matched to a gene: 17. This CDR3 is CASSFRSGGATVIGYEQYF. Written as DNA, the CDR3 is TGCGCCAGCAGCTTCCGTAGCGGGGGGGCTACTGTAATTGGTTACGAGCAGTACTTC.

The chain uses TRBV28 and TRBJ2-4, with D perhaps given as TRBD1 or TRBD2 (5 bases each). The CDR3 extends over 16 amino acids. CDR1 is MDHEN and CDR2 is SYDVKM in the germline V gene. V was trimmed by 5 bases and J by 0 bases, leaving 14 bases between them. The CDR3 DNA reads TGTGCCAGCAGTCTTGGGGGACCTCTAGCCAAAAACATTCAGTACTTC. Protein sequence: CASSLGGPLAKNIQYF.

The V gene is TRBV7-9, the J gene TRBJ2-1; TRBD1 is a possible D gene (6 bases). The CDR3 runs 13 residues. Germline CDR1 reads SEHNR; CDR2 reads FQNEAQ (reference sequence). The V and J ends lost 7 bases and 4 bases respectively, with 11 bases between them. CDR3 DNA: TGTGCCAGCATCGGACAGTCATACAATGAGCAGTTCTTC. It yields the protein CASIGQSYNEQFF.

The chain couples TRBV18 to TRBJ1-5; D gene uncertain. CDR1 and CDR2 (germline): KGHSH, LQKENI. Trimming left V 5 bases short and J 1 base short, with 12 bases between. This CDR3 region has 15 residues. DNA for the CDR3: TGTGCCAGCTCATCGACAAAAGGGAGCAATCAGCCCCAGCATTTT. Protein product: CASSSTKGSNQPQHF.

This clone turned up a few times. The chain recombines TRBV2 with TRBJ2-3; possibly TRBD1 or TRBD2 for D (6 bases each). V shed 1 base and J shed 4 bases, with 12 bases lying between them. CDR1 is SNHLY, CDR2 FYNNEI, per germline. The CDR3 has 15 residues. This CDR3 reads CASSEGRGEADTQYF. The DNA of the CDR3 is TGTGCCAGCAGTGAAGGAAGGGGGGAAGCAGATACGCAGTATTTT. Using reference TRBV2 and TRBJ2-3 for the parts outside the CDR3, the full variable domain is EPEVTQTPSHQVTQMGQEVILRCVPISNHLYFYWYRQILGQKVEFLVSFYNNEISEKSEIFDDQFSVERPDGSNFTLKIRSTKLEDSAMYFCASSEGRGEADTQYFGPGTRLTVL.

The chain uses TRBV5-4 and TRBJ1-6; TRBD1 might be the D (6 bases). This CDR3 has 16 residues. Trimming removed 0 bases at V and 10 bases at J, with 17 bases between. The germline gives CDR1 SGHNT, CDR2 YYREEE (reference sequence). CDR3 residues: CASSLEGGGQGSPLHF. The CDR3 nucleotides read TGTGCCAGCAGCTTGGAAGGCGGGGGGCAAGGATCACCCCTCCACTTT. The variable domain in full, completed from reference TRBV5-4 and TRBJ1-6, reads ETGVTQSPTHLIKTRGQQVTLRCSSQSGHNTVSWYQQALGQGPQFIFQYYREEENGRGNFPPRFSGLQFPNYSSELNVNALELDDSALYLCASSLEGGGQGSPLHFGNGTRLTVT.